Sequencing of this T cell receptor (beta chain) was carried out in a study of cytomegalovirus exposure and HLA in healthy donors. The germline CDR1 and CDR2 sequences are SGDLS and YYNGEE. Unmatched junction bases numbered 7, after V lost 0 bases and J lost 0 bases. The CDR3 sequence is 18 residues long. The primer mix had 60 Vbeta and 13 Jbeta primers. The assay was immunoSEQ multiplex PCR, and TCRdb's table has in-frame clones only and misses some. The table has 63,000 or so clones, around 73% seen once. The clonotype was recovered from a man aged 45-60 years in good health and CMV-seronegative. Material: PBMCs. The rearrangement uses TRBV9 and TRBJ1-3; 9 positions match TRBD1. The chain's CDR3 is CASSVGQTGGFSGNTIYF. Written as DNA, the CDR3 is TGTGCCAGCAGCGTAGGCCAGACAGGGGGTTTCTCTGGAAACACCATATATTTT.